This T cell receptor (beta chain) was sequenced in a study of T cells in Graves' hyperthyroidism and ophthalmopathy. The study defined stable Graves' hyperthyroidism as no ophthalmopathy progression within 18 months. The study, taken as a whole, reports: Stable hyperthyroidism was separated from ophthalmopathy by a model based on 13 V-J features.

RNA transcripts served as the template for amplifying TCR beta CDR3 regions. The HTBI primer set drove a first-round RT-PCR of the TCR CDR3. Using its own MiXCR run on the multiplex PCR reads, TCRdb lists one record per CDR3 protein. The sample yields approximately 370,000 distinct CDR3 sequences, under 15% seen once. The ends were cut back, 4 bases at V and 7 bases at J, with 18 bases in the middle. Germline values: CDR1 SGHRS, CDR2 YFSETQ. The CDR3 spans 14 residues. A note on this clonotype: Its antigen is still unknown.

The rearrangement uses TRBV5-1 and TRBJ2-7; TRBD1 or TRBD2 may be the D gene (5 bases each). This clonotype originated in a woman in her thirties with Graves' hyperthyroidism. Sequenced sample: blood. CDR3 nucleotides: TGCGCCAGCAGCATAGGGACGGGCCCGGGAGAGCAGTACTTC. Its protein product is CASSIGTGPGEQYF.